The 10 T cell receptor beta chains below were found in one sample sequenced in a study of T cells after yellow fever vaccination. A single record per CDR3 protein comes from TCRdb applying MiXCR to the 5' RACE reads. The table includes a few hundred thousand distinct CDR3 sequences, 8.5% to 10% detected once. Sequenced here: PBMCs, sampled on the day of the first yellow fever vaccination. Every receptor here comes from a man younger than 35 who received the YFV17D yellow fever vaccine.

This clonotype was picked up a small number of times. CDR3 DNA: TGTGCCACCAGCAGGCCGGCGATGAGCACAGATACGCAGTATTTT. Translated: CATSRPAMSTDTQYF. V is TRBV15 and J is TRBJ2-3; D gene unclear. Germline CDR1 is LNHNV and CDR2 is YYDKDF (reference sequence). The CDR3 loop spans 15 amino acids. Trimming took 3 bases from V and 0 from J, leaving 10 bases between them.

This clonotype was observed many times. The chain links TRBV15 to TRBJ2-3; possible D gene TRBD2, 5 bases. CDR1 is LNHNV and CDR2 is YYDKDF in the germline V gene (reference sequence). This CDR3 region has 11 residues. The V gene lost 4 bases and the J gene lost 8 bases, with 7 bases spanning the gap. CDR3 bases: TGTGCCACCAGCAATGAGGGTACGCAGTATTTT. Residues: CATSNEGTQYF.

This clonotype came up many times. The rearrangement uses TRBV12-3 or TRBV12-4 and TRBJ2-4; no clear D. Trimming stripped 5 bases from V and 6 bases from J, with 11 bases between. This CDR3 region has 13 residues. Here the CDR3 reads CASSPVTGNIQYF. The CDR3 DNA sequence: TGTGCCAGCAGTCCGGTCACCGGAAACATTCAGTACTTC.

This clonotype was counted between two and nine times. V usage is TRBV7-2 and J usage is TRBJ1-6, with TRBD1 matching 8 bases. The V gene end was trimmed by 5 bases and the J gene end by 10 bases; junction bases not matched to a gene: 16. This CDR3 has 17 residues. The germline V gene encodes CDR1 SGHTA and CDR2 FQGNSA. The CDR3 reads CASSTRTGNSPGSPLHF. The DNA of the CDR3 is TGTGCCAGCAGCACTAGGACAGGGAATTCCCCTGGGTCACCCCTCCACTTT.

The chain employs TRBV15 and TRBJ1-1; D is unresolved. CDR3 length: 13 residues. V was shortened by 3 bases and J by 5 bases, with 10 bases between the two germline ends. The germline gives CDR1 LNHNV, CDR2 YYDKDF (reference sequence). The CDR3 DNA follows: TGTGCCACCAGCAGGTTAGTAGGAACTGAAGCTTTCTTT. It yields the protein CATSRLVGTEAFF.

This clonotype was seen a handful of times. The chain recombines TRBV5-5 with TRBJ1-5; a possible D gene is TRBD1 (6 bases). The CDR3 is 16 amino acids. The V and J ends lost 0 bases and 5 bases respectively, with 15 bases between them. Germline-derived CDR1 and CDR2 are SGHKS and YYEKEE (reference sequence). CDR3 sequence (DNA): TGTGCCAGCAGCTTGGTACCCGGGGGCGATGATCAGCCCCAGCATTTT. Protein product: CASSLVPGGDDQPQHF. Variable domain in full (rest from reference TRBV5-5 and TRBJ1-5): DAGVTQSPTHLIKTRGQQVTLRCSPISGHKSVSWYQQVLGQGPQFIFQYYEKEERGRGNFPDRFSARQFPNYSSELNVNALLLGDSALYLCASSLVPGGDDQPQHFGDGTRLSIL.

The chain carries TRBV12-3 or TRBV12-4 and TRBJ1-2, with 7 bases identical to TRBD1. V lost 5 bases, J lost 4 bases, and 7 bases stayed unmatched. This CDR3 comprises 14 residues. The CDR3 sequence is CASSPAGQLYGYTF. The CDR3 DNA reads TGTGCCAGCAGTCCCGCGGGACAGCTCTATGGCTACACCTTC.

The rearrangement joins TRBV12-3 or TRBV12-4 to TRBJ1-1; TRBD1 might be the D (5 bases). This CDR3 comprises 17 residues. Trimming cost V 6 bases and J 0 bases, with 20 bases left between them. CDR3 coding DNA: TGTGCCAGCAGGGTCCGGGACGGCACGACTGTGAACACTGAAGCTTTCTTT. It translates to CASRVRDGTTVNTEAFF.

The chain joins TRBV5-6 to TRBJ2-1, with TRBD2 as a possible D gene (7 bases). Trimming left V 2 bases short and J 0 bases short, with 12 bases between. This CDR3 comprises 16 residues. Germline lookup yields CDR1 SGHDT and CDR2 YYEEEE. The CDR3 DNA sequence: TGTGCCAGCAGCTTTGGGGGGGGCAACTCCTACAATGAGCAGTTCTTC. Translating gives CASSFGGGNSYNEQFF.

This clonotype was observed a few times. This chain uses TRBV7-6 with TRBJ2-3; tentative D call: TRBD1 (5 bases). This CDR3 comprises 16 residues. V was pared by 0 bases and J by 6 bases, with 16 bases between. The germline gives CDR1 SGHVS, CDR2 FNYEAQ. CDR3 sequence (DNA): TGTGCCAGCAGCTTAGCAGGGGCAGACCATAGGGATACGCAGTATTTT. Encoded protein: CASSLAGADHRDTQYF.